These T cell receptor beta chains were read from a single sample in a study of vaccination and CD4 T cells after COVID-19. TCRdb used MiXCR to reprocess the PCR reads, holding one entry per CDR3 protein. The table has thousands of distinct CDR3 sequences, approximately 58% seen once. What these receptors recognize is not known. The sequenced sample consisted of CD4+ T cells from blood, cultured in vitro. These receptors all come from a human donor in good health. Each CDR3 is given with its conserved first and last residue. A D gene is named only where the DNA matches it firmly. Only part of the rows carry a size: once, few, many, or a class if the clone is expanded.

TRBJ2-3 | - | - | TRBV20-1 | TGCAGTGCTAGAGATAGACGGCTCACTAGCACAGATACGCAGTATTTT | CSARDRRLTSTDTQYF
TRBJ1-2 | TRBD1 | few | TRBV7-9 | TGTGCCAGCAGCTTAGCCTCGACAGGGGGTCAGGGCTACACCTTC | CASSLASTGGQGYTF
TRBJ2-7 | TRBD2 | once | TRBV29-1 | TGCAGCGTGGGGACTAGCGGCCTAACCCACGAGCAGTACTTC | CSVGTSGLTHEQYF
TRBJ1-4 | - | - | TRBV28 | TGTGCCAGCAGTAGCGGGGCGGGGAATGAAAAACTGTTTTTT | CASSSGAGNEKLFF
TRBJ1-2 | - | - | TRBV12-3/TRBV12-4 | TGTGCCAGCAGTCGCGAGGGCAGGGGCGACTATGGCTACACCTTC | CASSREGRGDYGYTF
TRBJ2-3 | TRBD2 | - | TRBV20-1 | TGCAGTGCTAGAGATCTGCACGGGAGGGCCGGAGATACGCAGTATTTT | CSARDLHGRAGDTQYF
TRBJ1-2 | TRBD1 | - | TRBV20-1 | TGCAGTGCTAGACGCGACAGGGGTATCTATGGCTACACCTTC | CSARRDRGIYGYTF
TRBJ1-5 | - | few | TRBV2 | TGTGCCAGCAAAAGGCAGGGTGGCAATCAGCCCCAGCATTTT | CASKRQGGNQPQHF
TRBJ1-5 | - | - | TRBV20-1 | TGCAGTGCTAGGATAGTCGGAAGCAATCAGCCCCAGCATTTT | CSARIVGSNQPQHF
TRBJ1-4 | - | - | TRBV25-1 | TGTGCCAGCAGTGTGTACACACCGTCGGAAAAACTGTTTTTT | CASSVYTPSEKLFF
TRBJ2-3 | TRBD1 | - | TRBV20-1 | TGCAGTGCTCGATTTTTTGGACAGGGGGAGGTAGTAGATACGCAGTATTTT | CSARFFGQGEVVDTQYF
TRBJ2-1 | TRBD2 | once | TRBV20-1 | TGCAGTGCTCCGGGAGGGGGGATGGCCGGGGCGTTCTTC | CSAPGGGMAGAFF
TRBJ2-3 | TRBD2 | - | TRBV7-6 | TGTGCCAGCAGCTTAGAAGGGGGTAGCGGGGCCAGCACAGATACGCAGTATTTT | CASSLEGGSGASTDTQYF
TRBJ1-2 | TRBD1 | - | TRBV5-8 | TGTGCCAGCAGCGGGGGGGACAGTAACTATGGCTACACCTTC | CASSGGDSNYGYTF
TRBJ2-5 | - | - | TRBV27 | TGTGCCAGCAGTTTCCAACCAGGCGGGACCCAGTACTTC | CASSFQPGGTQYF
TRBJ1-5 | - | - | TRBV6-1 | TGTGCCAGCAGACGACAAGCAGGAGGGGGGTTGGTGCCCCAGCATTTT | CASRRQAGGGLVPQHF
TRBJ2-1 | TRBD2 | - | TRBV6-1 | TGTGCCAGCAACCCGGGGGGGAGCTCCTACAATGAGCAGTTCTTC | CASNPGGSSYNEQFF
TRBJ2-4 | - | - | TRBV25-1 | TGTGCCAGCAGCGGAGGGTCCCTTGGGCTTCAGTACTTC | CASSGGSLGLQYF
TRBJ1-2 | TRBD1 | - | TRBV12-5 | TGTGCTAGTGGTTTGACAGGGGGCAACTATGGCTACACCTTC | CASGLTGGNYGYTF
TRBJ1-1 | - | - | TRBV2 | TGTGCCAGCAACGAGGGACGGAGTGAAGCTTTCTTT | CASNEGRSEAFF